This TCR beta chain came from a study of blood T cell repertoires in COVID-19. The wider study: Acute and convalescent COVID-19 specimens originated in the United States, Italy and Spain. Nucleic acid was either cDNA or gDNA, and it came from T cells, B-cell-depleted T cells, or PBMCs.

In the study's own analysis: Amplified reference gene primers provided the basis for estimating nucleated cell counts. The data were produced by immunoSEQ multiplex PCR, yet TCRdb's version contains in-frame clones alone and is incomplete. The DNA was the basis for D and trimming; V, J and clone size are from that table. The sample shows around 41,000 clones, 91% of them seen only once. The CDR3 contains 11 residues. Germline V gives CDR1 MDHEN, CDR2 SYDVKM. Between the trimmed V and J ends, which lost 6 bases and 6 bases, there was a span of 8 bases. This sequence originates from a woman aged 25-40 years in a cohort sampled during active COVID-19. J is TRBJ1-1 and V is TRBV28, with D possibly matching TRBD1 (5 bases). Material for sequencing was peripheral blood. CDR3 bases: TGTGCCAGCAGGGGGCGACCTGAAGCTTTCTTT. This encodes CASRGRPEAFF.